The sequence of this TCR beta chain was determined in a study of neurological immune-mediated disorders. Regarding the study as a whole: The greatest TCR clonal expansion occurred in HTLV-1-associated myelopathy and the least in multiple sclerosis, which fell below healthy controls. Among 34 multiple sclerosis patients, 18 had repertoires that phylogenetic grouping placed in one related-CDR3 cluster, a possible signature.

This CDR3 contains 13 residues. V lost 3 bases and J 2 bases, leaving 9 bases between the germline ends. The germline V gene encodes CDR1 SQVTM and CDR2 ANQGSEA. There are many counts of this clonotype. As yet, its antigen is unknown. Each CDR3 protein gets one entry after TCRdb re-called the 5' RACE reads with MiXCR. Of over 60,000 distinct CDR3 sequences listed, under 5.5% are singletons. The clonotype comes from a woman in her 50s with multiple sclerosis. The source material was PBMCs. This chain uses TRBV29-1 with TRBJ2-3; D is uncertain. The chain's CDR3 is CSVEGITTDTQYF. CDR3 DNA: TGCAGCGTTGAGGGGATAACCACAGATACGCAGTATTTT.